This T cell receptor (beta chain) was sequenced for a study of shared clonotypes between healthy human individuals. Study-level information: Donors, aged 18 to 49, were two women and a few men. Three plates were used per donor for CD4 naive, three for CD4 memory, two for CD8 naive and one for CD8 memory.

Repertoires were generated with immunoSEQ multiplex PCR, while TCRdb's copy carries only in-frame clones and drops some. The sample shows about 600,000 clones, about 95% of them seen only once. The germline gives CDR1 SGHAT, CDR2 FQNNGV. This CDR3 has 14 residues. V was pared by 5 bases and J by 5 bases, with 6 bases of the junction left unmatched. Naive CD8 isolation took CD45RO-negative cells positively selected for CCR7 and excluded terminally differentiated effector memory CD45RA+ cells. Study-wide results and limits: The genetic and exposure-history diversity represented was limited by few donors.

Worth noting for this clone: Its target is unknown.

Sequencing used naive CD8+ T cells sorted from blood. This TCR came from a woman aged 25 to 39 in good health. V usage is TRBV11-2 and J usage is TRBJ2-7; 10 bases line up with TRBD2. The CDR3 sequence is CASSPSSGSHEQYF. Written as DNA, the CDR3 is TGTGCCAGCAGCCCATCTAGCGGGAGCCACGAGCAGTACTTC.